There are a few counts of the clone carrying this TCR beta chain. Antigen unknown. Each CDR3 protein is one row after TCRdb ran MiXCR on the 5' RACE reads. The data show 500,000 to 650,000 distinct CDR3 sequences, roughly 12% seen once. This specimen comes from a study of T cells after yellow fever vaccination. For the study at large: For low cell numbers, libraries were made with SMART-Seq v4 Ultra Low Input. Points from the study as a whole: Post-booster reappearance was seen for most primary-vaccination clones (just over 95% CD4, roughly 88% CD8).

The V end was cut by 3 bases, the J end by 0 bases, with 12 bases between. CDR3 length: 16 amino acids. The gene calls are TRBV12-3 or TRBV12-4 and TRBJ1-3, with a possible D match to TRBD1 (5 bases). The sequencing used PBMCs, collected on the day of the yellow fever booster vaccination. This TCR was sampled from a man aged 25 to 40 who received the YFV17D yellow fever vaccine. CDR3 region: CASSLVQANSGNTIYF. The CDR3 DNA follows: TGTGCCAGCAGTTTGGTACAGGCGAACTCTGGAAACACCATATATTTT.